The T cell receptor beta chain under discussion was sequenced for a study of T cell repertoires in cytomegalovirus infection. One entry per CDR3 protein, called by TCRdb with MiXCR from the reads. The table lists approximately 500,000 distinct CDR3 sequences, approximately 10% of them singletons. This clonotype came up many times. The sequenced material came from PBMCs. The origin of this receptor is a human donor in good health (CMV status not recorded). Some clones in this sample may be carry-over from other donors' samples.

CDR3 region: CASNPVALEQFF. CDR3 DNA: TGTGCCAGCAACCCTGTCGCTCTTGAGCAGTTCTTC. V and J are TRBV7-9 and TRBJ2-1, with D uncertain. Germline-derived CDR1 and CDR2 are SEHNR and FQNEAQ (reference sequence). This CDR3 has 12 amino acids. V shed 7 bases and J shed 9 bases, with 13 bases lying between them.